The clone carrying this T cell receptor beta chain came up once. This specimen comes from a study of blood T cell repertoires in COVID-19. Study context: The study drew acute and convalescent COVID-19 samples from the United States, Italy and Spain. T cells, B-cell-depleted T cells, or PBMCs supplied cDNA or gDNA.

Original data processing: For nucleated cells, counts were estimated from reference gene primer amplification. TCRdb's table, derived via immunoSEQ multiplex PCR, lists solely in-frame clones and lacks some. V, J and clone size are those of that table, while D and trimming were read from the DNA. In the table there are about 410,000 clones, about 89% of which are singletons. Seattle enrolled patients during active infection and tracked them longitudinally. This CDR3 comprises 15 residues. Trimming pared 7 bases from V and 0 bases from J, leaving 13 bases between. The V gene's germline CDR1 is MDHEN and CDR2 SYDVKM.

This sequence originates from a woman aged 40 to 50 with COVID-19, enrolled during active disease. V and J are TRBV28 and TRBJ1-3; D unresolved. Specimen: peripheral blood. The CDR3 spells CASKSPRRSGNTIYF. The DNA for the CDR3 is TGTGCCAGCAAATCCCCCCGTCGCTCTGGAAACACCATATATTTT. The full variable domain, in which reference TRBV28 and TRBJ1-3 provide the parts outside the CDR3, is DVKVTQSSRYLVKRTGEKVFLECVQDMDHENMFWYRQDPGLGLRLIYFSYDVKMKEKGDIPEGYSVSREKKERFSLILESASTNQTSMYLCASKSPRRSGNTIYFGEGSWLTVV.